The 26 T cell receptor beta chains below were found in one sample sequenced in a study of T cell repertoires in cytomegalovirus infection. MiXCR was run by TCRdb on the reads, yielding one entry per CDR3 protein. The profile shows around 450,000 distinct CDR3 sequences, roughly a third of them singletons. Source material: PBMCs. The source of these receptors is a human donor in good health (CMV status not recorded). Some clones in this sample may be carry-over from other donors' samples.

As for this clonotype: One end of the junction does not line up with germline, which may come from a read error. This sequence joins TRBV5-3 and TRBJ1-3, with D uncertain. TRBV5-3 is an ORF, and what it does is uncertain. This CDR3 contains 16 residues. CDR3 amino acids: CASSLREGPSGNTIYF. Here the CDR3 DNA reads TGTGCCAGCAGCTTGAGGGAAGGCCCCTCTGGAAACACCATATATTTT.

This clonotype was counted between two and nine times. This chain joins TRBV2 and TRBJ2-5; D is unclear. Germline V gene sequence: CDR1 SNHLY, CDR2 FYNNEI. The V end lost 5 bases, the J end lost 5 bases, and 9 bases lay between the germline ends. This CDR3 comprises 12 residues. CDR3 in amino acids: CASSIKMETQYF. The CDR3 DNA is TGTGCCAGCAGTATCAAGATGGAGACCCAGTACTTC.

This clonotype was seen ten or more times. V gene TRBV12-3 or TRBV12-4 combines with J gene TRBJ1-3, with D perhaps matching TRBD1 (6 bases). The CDR3 extends over 15 amino acids. Trimming cost V 7 bases and J 0 bases, with 13 bases left between them. CDR3: CASNPTGFSGNTIYF. The CDR3 bases are TGTGCCAGCAATCCCACAGGGTTCTCTGGAAACACCATATATTTT.

J is TRBJ2-7 and V is TRBV7-6; perhaps TRBD1 as D (7 bases). CDR1 SGHVS and CDR2 FNYEAQ come from the germline V gene. Between the trimmed V and J ends, which lost 5 bases and 3 bases, there was a span of 14 bases. The CDR3 contains 14 residues. CDR3 amino acids: CASSINRGLYEQYF. Here the CDR3 DNA reads TGTGCCAGCAGCATAAACAGGGGACTCTACGAGCAGTACTTC.

This clonotype turned up a few times. The chain couples TRBV12-3 or TRBV12-4 to TRBJ1-3; possible D gene TRBD1, 5 bases. The CDR3 has 14 residues. Trimming took 8 bases from V and 2 from J, leaving 13 bases between them. The CDR3 loop reads CASCRTGPGNTIYF. CDR3 bases: TGTGCCAGCTGTAGAACAGGACCTGGAAACACCATATATTTT.

This sequence joins TRBV5-5 and TRBJ2-7; the D call may be TRBD1 or TRBD2 (6 bases each). With 1 base removed from V and 3 bases from J, the gap between germline ends came to 20 bases. The CDR3 runs 17 residues. The germline V gene has CDR1 SGHKS and CDR2 YYEKEE (reference sequence). CDR3 nucleotides: TGTGCCAGCAGCTTGTTCTTCAGGACCGAGGGGGGCTACGAGCAGTACTTC. Its translation is CASSLFFRTEGGYEQYF. The full variable domain, completed using reference TRBV5-5 and TRBJ2-7, is DAGVTQSPTHLIKTRGQQVTLRCSPISGHKSVSWYQQVLGQGPQFIFQYYEKEERGRGNFPDRFSARQFPNYSSELNVNALLLGDSALYLCASSLFFRTEGGYEQYFGPGTRLTVT.

Concerning this clonotype itself: A read error is possible here, since a much larger clone lies one base away. The V gene is TRBV7-2, the J gene TRBJ2-1, with TRBD1 matching 7 bases. Per the germline V gene, CDR1 is SGHTA and CDR2 is FQGNSA. V was pared by 5 bases and J by 6 bases, with 10 bases of the junction left unmatched. The CDR3 has 15 residues. CDR3 sequence: CASSVSLGQPNEQFF. The CDR3 DNA is TGTGCCAGCAGCGTAAGTTTGGGACAGCCCAATGAGCAGTTCTTC. Full variable domain (remainder filled in from reference TRBV7-2 and TRBJ2-1): GAGVSQSPSNKVTEKGKDVELRCDPISGHTALYWYRQSLGQGLEFLIYFQGNSAPDKSGLPSDRFSAERTGGSVSTLTIQRTQQEDSAVYLCASSVSLGQPNEQFFGPGTRLTVL.

The chain links TRBV27 to TRBJ2-1; weak D call: TRBD1 (6 bases). Between the trimmed V and J ends, which lost 7 bases and 4 bases, there was a span of 11 bases. This CDR3 spans 13 amino acids. Germline V CDR1 and CDR2: MNHEY, SMNVEV (reference sequence). CDR3 nucleotide sequence: TGTGCCAGCACCGGGACAAGATACAATGAGCAGTTCTTC. It codes for CASTGTRYNEQFF.

The V gene is TRBV20-1, the J gene TRBJ2-5; TRBD2 aligns across 13 bases. This CDR3 contains 16 residues. Germline CDR1 and CDR2: DFQATT and SNEGSKA (reference sequence). V gave up 6 bases and J gave up 2 bases; unmatched junction bases: 9. CDR3 residues: CSAPTSGGAGQETQYF. The DNA for the CDR3 is TGCAGTGCCCCTACTAGCGGGGGGGCGGGACAAGAGACCCAGTACTTC.

The rearrangement links TRBV7-2 to TRBJ1-2; D unresolved. The CDR3 runs to 13 residues. V lost 2 bases to trimming and J lost 3 bases, with 7 bases between them. Germline CDR1 SGHTA, CDR2 FQGNSA. The CDR3 bases are TGTGCCAGCAGCTTAACAGTCGACTATGGCTACACCTTC. This translates into CASSLTVDYGYTF.

The CDR3 nucleotides read TGTGCCAGCAGCTTAGGAAGCAGGGGCAAAAACATTCAGTACTTC. The encoded protein is CASSLGSRGKNIQYF. J is TRBJ2-4 and V is TRBV7-2, with a possible D match to TRBD1 (6 bases). This CDR3 comprises 15 residues. CDR1 is SGHTA, CDR2 FQGNSA, per germline. Trimming cost V 1 base and J 3 bases, with 10 bases left between them.

The chain employs TRBV28 and TRBJ2-7; 7 bases match TRBD1. Looked up from germline, CDR1 is MDHEN and CDR2 is SYDVKM. Unmatched junction bases numbered 5, after V lost 9 bases and J lost 0 bases. The CDR3 totals 13 residues. The CDR3 loop reads CASSTGLSYEQYF. The CDR3 region has the DNA TGTGCCAGTTCGACAGGGCTCTCCTACGAGCAGTACTTC.

J is TRBJ2-6 and V is TRBV6-2 or TRBV6-3, with a weak D call TRBD2 (6 bases). CDR1 is MNHEY, CDR2 SVGEGT, per germline. The CDR3 length is 17 residues. V was cut by 4 bases and J by 0 bases, with 13 bases left in between. Written as DNA, the CDR3 is TGTGCCAGCAGTTCGGGGGTGACTCTCTCTGGGGCCAACGTCCTGACTTTC. Protein: CASSSGVTLSGANVLTF.

Many counts were recorded for this clonotype. V is TRBV7-2 and J is TRBJ1-4; D uncertain. CDR1 is SGHTA and CDR2 is FQGNSA in the germline V gene. The CDR3 is 14 amino acids. The V gene lost 2 bases and the J gene lost 4 bases, with 8 bases spanning the gap. Here the CDR3 reads CASSLFGDNEKLFF. In nucleotides, the CDR3 is TGTGCCAGCAGCTTATTCGGGGATAATGAAAAACTGTTTTTT.

This clonotype was detected only a few times. The chain joins TRBV18 to TRBJ1-4; 10 bases map to TRBD1. The CDR3 covers 18 residues. Germline loops: CDR1 KGHSH, CDR2 LQKENI. V dropped 3 bases and J dropped 0; count of bases not matched to a gene: 7. CDR3 sequence (DNA): TGTGCCAGCTCACCTCGCCGGGACAGGGGCTCAACTAATGAAAAACTGTTTTTT. The encoded protein is CASSPRRDRGSTNEKLFF.

The sample holds many counts of this clonotype. This chain connects TRBV7-8 to TRBJ1-5; D unclear. The CDR3 contains 13 residues. V lost 3 bases, J lost 3 bases, and 6 bases lay in between. Germline CDR1 and CDR2: SGHVS and FQNEAQ. The DNA of the CDR3 is TGTGCCAGCAGCTTCGCTCCCAATCAGCCCCAGCATTTT. It specifies CASSFAPNQPQHF.

This clonotype showed up many times. J is TRBJ1-1 and V is TRBV4-1; D possibly corresponds to TRBD1 (6 bases). The V gene's germline CDR1 is MGHRA and CDR2 YSYEKL. The V end lost 3 bases, the J end lost 0 bases, and 11 bases lay between the germline ends. The CDR3 length is 15 residues. The CDR3 bases are TGCGCCAGCAGCCAGGGGGACACCTTGAACACTGAAGCTTTCTTT. Amino acids: CASSQGDTLNTEAFF.

In the case of this clonotype: This clone may be a read error of a much larger clone one base away. The chain uses TRBV6-5 and TRBJ1-4, with D perhaps matching TRBD1 (5 bases). The germline gives CDR1 MNHEY, CDR2 SVGAGI. CDR3 length: 11 residues. The CDR3 coding sequence is TGTTCCAGCGGATCGAGGGGAAAACTGTTTTTT. Protein sequence: CSSGSRGKLFF.

As for this clonotype: A read error is possible here, since a much larger clone lies one base away. The gene calls are TRBV7-9 and TRBJ1-1; 10 bases fit TRBD1. Germline lookup yields CDR1 SEHNR and CDR2 FQNEAQ (reference sequence). The CDR3 length is 16 residues. The CDR3 DNA is TGTGCCAGCAGCACGCGGACAGGGGGTATGAACACTGACGCTTTCTTT. Protein: CASSTRTGGMNTDAFF.

The chain is built from TRBV28 and TRBJ1-2; TRBD1 matches 7 bases. CDR3 length equals 14 residues. The germline V gene has CDR1 MDHEN and CDR2 SYDVKM. J was trimmed by 7 bases and V by 3 bases; bases with no gene match: 8. CDR3 sequence reads: CASSLPTGRSGYTF. The CDR3 DNA reads TGTGCCAGCAGTTTGCCGACAGGGCGGTCTGGCTACACCTTC.

This clonotype was observed a handful of times. This chain uses TRBV4-1 with TRBJ1-1; D unresolved. Trimming took off 0 bases at V and 4 bases at J, with 12 bases between the two ends. Germline CDR1 is MGHRA and CDR2 is YSYEKL. The CDR3 totals 15 residues. The CDR3 nucleotides are TGCGCCAGCAGCCAAGATCGGGTACGGAGCACTGAAGCTTTCTTT. Translated, it gives CASSQDRVRSTEAFF.

Note on this clonotype: With a much larger clone just one base away, this may be a read error. The chain has TRBV6-6 and TRBJ1-1; the D gene is possibly TRBD1 (5 bases). CDR3 length: 15 amino acids. CDR1 is MNHNY and CDR2 is SVGAGI in the germline V gene (reference sequence). The CDR3 sequence: CASSYLNGARPEALF. The CDR3 DNA is TGTGCCAGCAGTTACTTGAACGGGGCGCGTCCTGAAGCTCTCTTT.

The chain joins TRBV10-3 to TRBJ2-1; maybe TRBD1 (5 bases). Trimming took 4 bases from V and 2 from J, leaving 9 bases between them. The CDR3 runs to 14 residues. Germline V gene sequence: CDR1 ENHRY, CDR2 SYGVKD. In nucleotides, the CDR3 is TGTGCCATCAGTGGGGGCACACCCTACAATGAGCAGTTCTTC. Translation gives CAISGGTPYNEQFF.

Points on this clonotype: A read error may account for a junction end that differs from germline. The V gene is TRBV20-1, the J gene TRBJ2-3; 11 positions agree with TRBD2. This CDR3 contains 19 residues. Germline lookup yields CDR1 DFQATT and CDR2 SNEGSKA (reference sequence). CDR3 nucleotide sequence: TGCAGTGCTGGAGATGGCCTAGCGGGGGGACCAACCATCACAGATACGCAGTATTTT. It is translated as CSAGDGLAGGPTITDTQYF.

This clonotype turned up a few times. The chain couples TRBV12-3 or TRBV12-4 to TRBJ2-1, with 7 bases aligning to TRBD1. The ends lost 4 bases at V and 2 bases at J; junction bases unmatched: 5. This CDR3 region has 15 residues. The CDR3 reads CASSSDRVTYNEQFF. DNA of the CDR3: TGTGCCAGCAGTTCCGACAGGGTTACCTACAATGAGCAGTTCTTC.

This clonotype is a singleton in its sample. The chain employs TRBV9 and TRBJ1-2, with D hard to call. The CDR3 spans 17 residues. Germline CDR1 SGDLS, CDR2 YYNGEE. Trimming cost V 2 bases and J 4 bases, with 21 bases left between them. CDR3 bases: TGTGCCAGCAGCGTTCCCCTTATAGTCATTAAGCCCTATGGCTACACCTTC. It codes for CASSVPLIVIKPYGYTF. The full variable domain, rest sourced from reference TRBV9 and TRBJ1-2, is DSGVTQTPKHLITATGQRVTLRCSPRSGDLSVYWYQQSLDQGLQFLIQYYNGEERAKGNILERFSAQQFPDLHSELNLSSLELGDSALYFCASSVPLIVIKPYGYTFGSGTRLTVV.